This T cell receptor (beta chain) was captured in a study of T cell repertoires in cytomegalovirus infection. Study background: As its CMV epitopes, the study selected recently identified HLA-C-restricted and well-studied HLA-B-restricted targets. Carrying CMV and the relevant HLA type showed in public TCR beta signatures. Overall study results and limits: Identification of carriers of CMV plus the relevant HLA was achieved through cumulative public TCR beta family frequency. The study found HLA-C-restricted CMV-specific TCR beta clonotypes dominating the ex vivo response.

TCRdb re-called the reads with MiXCR, one entry per CDR3 protein. The data hold some 220,000 distinct CDR3 sequences, with about 38% observed a single time. The table lists this clonotype with a few counts. The target antigen is unknown. The CDR3 extends over 14 amino acids. CDR1 SEHNR and CDR2 FQNEAQ come from the germline V gene (reference sequence). V was pared by 5 bases and J by 3 bases, with 14 bases between. The sample in question was CD8+ T cells from cultured PBMCs, obtained from culture after CMV antigen stimulation. The receptor was isolated from a human donor in good health (CMV status not recorded). Some clones in this sample may be carry-over from other donors' samples. V gene TRBV7-9 combines with J gene TRBJ2-7; weak D call: TRBD2 (5 bases). The CDR3 bases are TGTGCCAGCAGCGCAACGGGATCTTTCTACGAGCAGTACTTC. Translated: CASSATGSFYEQYF.